These 9 T cell receptor beta chains originate from one sample sequenced in a study of identical twins. TCRdb re-analysed the 5' RACE reads in MiXCR, keeping a single row per CDR3 protein. The sample contains some 230,000 distinct CDR3 sequences, over 5.5% of which appear only once. The same data also contributed to another study, on T cells expressing NK-cell markers.

Sequencing input: CD8+ T cells sorted from blood. All receptors come from a woman aged 18-29 years in good health.

This clonotype was observed many times. In DNA form, the CDR3 reads TGCAGCGTTGCATTCCTAGGGGCGCGTGAGCAGTACTTC. It codes for CSVAFLGAREQYF. The V call is TRBV29-1, the J call TRBJ2-7; a weak D match, TRBD1 (5 bases). The CDR3 contains 13 residues. V gave up 4 bases and J gave up 7 bases, with 17 bases separating them. Germline CDR1 and CDR2: SQVTM and ANQGSEA.

This clonotype was detected many times. The rearrangement links TRBV20-1 to TRBJ2-7; D call uncertain. The CDR3 is made up of 11 amino acids. In germline, CDR1 is DFQATT, CDR2 SNEGSKA (reference sequence). Trimming cost V 0 bases and J 9 bases, with 9 bases left between them. CDR3 sequence reads: CSARELFAQYF. The CDR3 nucleotides are TGCAGTGCTAGAGAACTATTTGCGCAGTACTTC.

This clonotype has more than one count but fewer than ten. The chain carries TRBV6-5 and TRBJ1-5; 10 bases fit TRBD1. The CDR3 is 15 residues long. The germline gives CDR1 MNHEY, CDR2 SVGAGI. V was pared by 4 bases and J by 6 bases, with 6 bases of the junction left unmatched. CDR3 coding DNA: TGTGCCAGCAGTTCTCCGGGACAGGGGATTCAGCCCCAGCATTTT. Translating gives CASSSPGQGIQPQHF.

The gene calls are TRBV20-1 and TRBJ1-6; 7 nucleotides agree with TRBD1. Per the germline V gene, CDR1 is DFQATT and CDR2 is SNEGSKA (reference sequence). The CDR3 loop spans 16 amino acids. Trimming took 1 base from V and 11 from J; bases not matched to a gene: 14. The CDR3 bases are TGCAGTGCTAGAGTACCTTTTCGGATCGGGACAGCACCCCTCCACTTT. Residues: CSARVPFRIGTAPLHF.

The table lists this clonotype with a few counts. In nucleotides, the CDR3 is TGCGCCAGCAGCCAAGATCCTCGGGCGGGAGGGCCCCCCGGGGAGCTGTTTTTT. Its translation is CASSQDPRAGGPPGELFF. This chain connects TRBV4-1 to TRBJ2-2; 9 bases agree with TRBD2. Germline assignment: CDR1 MGHRA and CDR2 YSYEKL. V gave up 0 bases and J gave up 6 bases; unmatched junction bases: 11. The CDR3 is made up of 18 amino acids.

For this clonotype: One end of the junction is discordant with germline, which a read error may explain. The chain uses TRBV3-1 and TRBJ2-5; D may be TRBD2 (6 bases). The CDR3 spans 18 residues. The germline CDR1 and CDR2 sequences are LGHDT and YNNKEL (reference sequence). CDR3 DNA sequence: TGTACCAGCAGCCTCCCCCCGGGGACTTCTCCAGACCAAGAGACCCAGTACTTC. This translates into CTSSLPPGTSPDQETQYF.

This clonotype was recorded many times. The chain couples TRBV9 to TRBJ1-2, with 9 bases fitting TRBD1. The CDR3 is made up of 17 amino acids. V lost 4 bases, J lost 0 bases, and 10 bases stayed unmatched. Germline CDR1 is SGDLS and CDR2 is YYNGEE. The chain's CDR3 is CASSPRDRVRPNYGYTF. Here the CDR3 DNA reads TGTGCCAGCAGCCCCCGGGACAGGGTAAGACCTAACTATGGCTACACCTTC.

This clonotype was seen repeatedly, ten times or more. The chain has TRBV12-3 or TRBV12-4 and TRBJ2-1; TRBD1 agrees at 8 bases. The CDR3 sequence is 13 residues long. Trimming cost V 6 bases and J 6 bases; bases outside gene matches: 4. The CDR3 reads CASSEDRVNEQFF. DNA for the CDR3: TGTGCCAGCAGCGAGGACAGGGTCAATGAGCAGTTCTTC.

The chain joins TRBV16 to TRBJ1-2, with 8 bases lining up with TRBD1. The CDR3 runs 15 residues. The ends lost 1 base at V and 2 bases at J; junction bases unmatched: 3. Germline V gene data show CDR1 as KGHSY and CDR2 as FQNENV. The CDR3 nucleotides read TGTGCCAGCAGCCAATTTCGGGACAGGAACTATGGCTACACCTTC. Protein: CASSQFRDRNYGYTF.